This entry describes one T cell receptor beta chain. What it binds is unknown. This entry is derived from a study of T cell repertoires in ileal Crohn's disease. About the study: All patients had surgery for stricturing (about 60%) or penetrating (about 40%) disease. Study results and limitations: Sorted CD8 T cells held more high-frequency clones than CD4. Active smokers at surgery had more clonal expansions than non-smokers.

Some clones are missing from TCRdb's copy, which holds only in-frame ones; the method was immunoSEQ multiplex PCR. The sample has 5,700 or so clones; roughly 80% are singletons. The germline gives CDR1 MNHEY, CDR2 SMNVEV (reference sequence). CDR3 length equals 14 residues. V dropped 2 bases and J dropped 5 bases, with 10 bases sitting between them. Sequenced input: ileal tissue. This sequence originates from an adult with Crohn's disease. The chain couples TRBV27 to TRBJ2-1; no clear D gene. The DNA of the CDR3 is TGTGCCAGCAGTTTAATAGTGACAAACAATGAGCAGTTCTTC. This encodes CASSLIVTNNEQFF.